This record looks at one T cell receptor (beta chain) sequence and its context. This record comes from a study of CD8+CD57+ T cells in acquired aplastic anemia. Profiling of TCR beta VDJ combinations and CDR3 sequences used genomic DNA as template. TCRdb re-called the reads with MiXCR, one entry per CDR3 protein. The repertoire holds 90,000 to 150,000 distinct CDR3 sequences, with about 50% as singletons. All sequencing subjects had displayed CD8+CD57+ cell expansion on flow cytometry. Germline CDR1 and CDR2: LGHNA and YSLEER. The CDR3 is 13 residues long. V was cut by 0 bases and J by 7 bases, with 7 bases left in between.

The V and J genes are TRBV4-3 and TRBJ1-5; D unresolved. This TCR derives from a human donor with aplastic anemia. Material for sequencing was sorted CD4+, CD8+, or CD8+CD57+ T cells (not recorded which) from PBMCs. CDR3: CASSQDVDQPQHF. CDR3 in DNA: TGCGCCAGCAGCCAAGACGTTGACCAGCCCCAGCATTTT.